This is a list of T cell receptor beta chains from one sample in a study of CD4+ T cells in melanoma. TCRdb keeps only in-frame clones here, not all; method: immunoSEQ multiplex PCR. The table records roughly 12,000 clones, approximately 72% of them present only once. The source material was cells from a culture (not recorded whether cultured in vitro). Receptors were obtained from a human donor with melanoma. Both conserved end residues are part of each CDR3. Fields, in order: CDR3 protein, CDR3 DNA, D gene, V gene, clone size, CDR3 length, J gene. The D gene is left open where the match is weak. Only some rows state a clone size, as once, few, many or a class for expanded clones.

CDR3aa: CASSEKGSGGAATQYF
CDR3nt: TGTGCCAGCAGTGAAAAGGGTAGCGGGGGCGCAGCGACCCAGTACTTC
d_gene: TRBD2
v_gene: TRBV6-1
abundance: .
len: 16
j_gene: TRBJ2-5

CDR3aa: CASSLGQRYFNNSPLHF
CDR3nt: TGCGCCAGCAGCTTGGGGCAGAGATACTTTAATAATTCACCCCTCCACTTT
d_gene: .
v_gene: TRBV5-1
abundance: few
len: 17
j_gene: TRBJ1-6

CDR3aa: CASSSPPGRLPETDTQYF
CDR3nt: TGTGCCAGCAGCTCGCCCCCGGGCAGACTGCCCGAGACAGATACGCAGTATTTT
d_gene: .
v_gene: TRBV9
abundance: .
len: 18
j_gene: TRBJ2-3

CDR3aa: CASSLGTSGTDTQYF
CDR3nt: TGCGCCAGCAGCCTCGGGACTAGCGGCACAGATACGCAGTATTTT
d_gene: TRBD2
v_gene: TRBV5-1
abundance: .
len: 15
j_gene: TRBJ2-3

CDR3aa: CASSTGRENTEAFF
CDR3nt: TGCGCCAGCAGCACCGGACGGGAGAACACTGAAGCTTTCTTT
d_gene: .
v_gene: TRBV5-1
abundance: few
len: 14
j_gene: TRBJ1-1

CDR3aa: CASSPWGGTGANVLTF
CDR3nt: TGTGCCAGTAGTCCCTGGGGGGGGACTGGGGCCAACGTCCTGACTTTC
d_gene: TRBD2
v_gene: TRBV19
abundance: .
len: 16
j_gene: TRBJ2-6

CDR3aa: CASSLTGDSPLHF
CDR3nt: TGTGCCAGCAGCTTAACTGGGGATTCACCCCTCCACTTT
d_gene: .
v_gene: TRBV7-9
abundance: .
len: 13
j_gene: TRBJ1-6

CDR3aa: CASSLVTGGSNTQYF
CDR3nt: TGTGCCAGCAGCTTAGTTACGGGGGGATCGAATACGCAGTATTTT
d_gene: TRBD2
v_gene: TRBV7-2
abundance: .
len: 15
j_gene: TRBJ2-3

CDR3aa: CASSYSTGNYGYTF
CDR3nt: TGTGCCAGCAGTTACTCGACAGGGAACTATGGCTACACCTTC
d_gene: TRBD1
v_gene: TRBV6-5
abundance: .
len: 14
j_gene: TRBJ1-2

CDR3aa: CSGNMGETQYF
CDR3nt: TGCAGCGGGAACATGGGGGAGACCCAGTACTTC
d_gene: .
v_gene: TRBV29-1
abundance: .
len: 11
j_gene: TRBJ2-5

CDR3aa: CASSLAPAGTTYEQYF
CDR3nt: TGCGCCAGCAGCTTGGCACCAGCGGGGACCACTTACGAGCAGTACTTC
d_gene: TRBD2
v_gene: TRBV5-1
abundance: .
len: 16
j_gene: TRBJ2-7

CDR3aa: CASTNAPDFNSPLHF
CDR3nt: TGTGCCAGCACTAACGCCCCTGATTTTAATTCACCCCTCCACTTT
d_gene: .
v_gene: TRBV6-6
abundance: few
len: 15
j_gene: TRBJ1-6

CDR3aa: CASSELARGGTQYF
CDR3nt: TGTGCCAGCAGTGAACTAGCGAGGGGGGGTACGCAGTATTTT
d_gene: .
v_gene: TRBV6-1
abundance: .
len: 14
j_gene: TRBJ2-3

CDR3aa: CAWSVRAGGTEAFF
CDR3nt: TGTGCCTGGAGTGTACGGGCAGGAGGCACTGAAGCTTTCTTT
d_gene: .
v_gene: TRBV30
abundance: .
len: 14
j_gene: TRBJ1-1

CDR3aa: CASSAQATMNTEAFF
CDR3nt: TGTGCCAGCAGCGCTCAGGCTACCATGAACACTGAAGCTTTCTTT
d_gene: .
v_gene: TRBV9
abundance: .
len: 15
j_gene: TRBJ1-1

CDR3aa: CASSLQGKTEAFF
CDR3nt: TGTGCCAGCAGCTTACAGGGGAAGACTGAAGCTTTCTTT
d_gene: .
v_gene: TRBV7-9
abundance: .
len: 13
j_gene: TRBJ1-1

CDR3aa: CASSGGTGTSDGYTF
CDR3nt: TGTGCCAGCAGTGGCGGAACAGGGACATCGGATGGCTACACCTTC
d_gene: .
v_gene: TRBV25-1
abundance: .
len: 15
j_gene: TRBJ1-2